A single sample is the source of the 17 T cell receptor beta chains below, sequenced in a study of cytomegalovirus exposure and HLA in healthy donors. The PCR used 60 Vbeta and 13 Jbeta primers. Generated by immunoSEQ multiplex PCR, the TCRdb table keeps only in-frame clones and is missing some. The sample lists some 130,000 clones; over 65% were seen once. The material sequenced was PBMCs. The receptors shown here come from a man between 50 and 59 years old in good health and CMV-seronegative.

This clone was seen more than once but under ten times. This rearrangement joins TRBV6-6 to TRBJ2-7; perhaps TRBD2 as D (5 bases). The V and J ends lost 7 bases and 5 bases respectively, with 15 bases between them. The germline gives CDR1 MNHNY, CDR2 SVGAGI (reference sequence). This CDR3 is built from 13 residues. The CDR3: CASTFRGGDEQYF. In nucleotides, the CDR3 is TGTGCCAGCACCTTTCGGGGTGGCGACGAGCAGTACTTC.

This chain links TRBV6-1 with TRBJ2-7; 10 nucleotides match TRBD2. V gave up 4 bases and J gave up 5 bases; unmatched junction bases: 11. The CDR3 contains 16 residues. CDR1 MNHNS and CDR2 SASEGT come from the germline V gene. CDR3 sequence: CASSARLAGVGDEQYF. In DNA form, the CDR3 reads TGTGCCAGCAGTGCTCGGCTAGCGGGAGTGGGGGACGAGCAGTACTTC.

The chain employs TRBV4-3 and TRBJ2-6, with a weak D call TRBD2 (6 bases). CDR3 size: 18 residues. Trimming took off 1 base at V and 0 bases at J, with 13 bases between the two ends. CDR1 and CDR2 from the germline V gene are LGHNA and YSLEER. CDR3 residues: CASSQGREALSGANVLTF. The CDR3 DNA reads TGCGCCAGCAGCCAAGGCAGGGAGGCCCTCTCTGGGGCCAACGTCCTGACTTTC.

The table lists this clone with a count of one. V is TRBV20-1 and J is TRBJ2-1, with 9 positions matching TRBD1. The length of the CDR3 is 11 residues. Losses at the gene ends were 8 bases for V and 10 bases for J; bases not matched to a gene: 6. Germline CDR1 reads DFQATT; CDR2 reads SNEGSKA (reference sequence). CDR3 in DNA: TGCAGTCTGGGACAGGGAGGGGAGCAGTTCTTC. Its protein product is CSLGQGGEQFF.

This clone occurred a few times. The chain couples TRBV19 to TRBJ2-3; 13 nucleotides agree with TRBD2. Germline-derived CDR1 and CDR2 are LNHDA and SQIVND (reference sequence). This CDR3 has 17 residues. J gave up 4 bases and V 5 bases, and 9 bases lay outside the gene matches. DNA for the CDR3: TGTGCCAGTAGTTCCCAACTCGGACTAGCGGGAGCAGATACGCAGTATTTT. It yields the protein CASSSQLGLAGADTQYF.

The J gene is TRBJ2-5, the V gene TRBV27, with 11 bases lining up with TRBD1. Germline V lookup: CDR1 MNHEY, CDR2 SMNVEV (reference sequence). The junction had 6 bases not matched to a gene; V was cut back by 10 bases and J by 5 bases. The CDR3 spans 13 residues. The CDR3, as DNA: TGTGCCACCCCGGACAGGGGGCCCGAGACCCAGTACTTC. Protein sequence: CATPDRGPETQYF.

This chain links TRBV6-1 with TRBJ1-1, with D unclear. This CDR3 contains 13 residues. Looked up from germline, CDR1 is MNHNS and CDR2 is SASEGT. V was cut by 3 bases and J by 13 bases, with 18 bases left in between. The CDR3 reads CASSDFVRQVLFF. The CDR3 nucleotides read TGTGCCAGCAGTGATTTCGTCCGGCAGGTTCTTTTCTTT.

The V call is TRBV27, the J call TRBJ1-1, with D possibly matching TRBD1 (6 bases). The CDR3 is made up of 15 amino acids. Germline CDR1 and CDR2: MNHEY and SMNVEV (reference sequence). Trimming pared 3 bases from V and 5 bases from J, leaving 16 bases between. The CDR3 reads CASSFLSGTRTEAFF. DNA of the CDR3: TGTGCCAGCAGTTTCCTGTCCGGGACACGAACTGAAGCTTTCTTT.

The V call is TRBV29-1, the J call TRBJ2-3, with TRBD2 matching 10 bases. This CDR3 spans 15 amino acids. Germline assignment: CDR1 SQVTM and CDR2 ANQGSEA. V shed 4 bases and J 6 bases; nucleotides not matched to a gene: 10. The CDR3 reads CSVVSSGRRGDTQYF. The CDR3 region has the DNA TGCAGCGTTGTGTCTAGCGGGAGAAGGGGGGATACGCAGTATTTT.

This chain uses TRBV11-2 with TRBJ2-7, with 13 positions matching TRBD2. From germline, CDR1 is SGHAT and CDR2 FQNNGV. J was trimmed by 3 bases and V by 5 bases; bases with no gene match: 10. The CDR3 runs 17 residues. CDR3 region: CASSPITRTSGSYEQYF. For the CDR3, the DNA is TGTGCCAGCAGCCCCATAACTCGGACTAGCGGGAGCTACGAGCAGTACTTC.

The chain has TRBV11-1 and TRBJ2-5, with 7 bases matching TRBD1. This CDR3 is built from 14 residues. V was pared by 6 bases and J by 5 bases, with 9 bases of the junction left unmatched. CDR1 SGHAT and CDR2 FQDESV come from the germline V gene (reference sequence). CDR3 loop: CASSTGASVETQYF. In DNA, the CDR3 is TGTGCCAGCAGTACAGGGGCTAGTGTTGAGACCCAGTACTTC.

The sample holds one count of this clone. Different DNA sequences within this sample yield the same CDR3. This chain uses TRBV29-1 with TRBJ1-1; D perhaps matches TRBD1 (5 bases). The CDR3 is 15 amino acids. The germline V gene encodes CDR1 SQVTM and CDR2 ANQGSEA. V was cut by 2 bases and J by 5 bases, with 18 bases left in between. The CDR3 loop is CSVERGKVLGTEAFF. The CDR3 coding sequence is TGCAGCGTTGAACGGGGGAAGGTCTTGGGTACTGAAGCTTTCTTT.

This clone was detected a few times. This sequence joins TRBV11-1 and TRBJ2-1; 11 positions match TRBD2. The V segment lost 5 bases and the J segment 5 bases; nucleotides outside the gene matches: 8. This CDR3 has 16 residues. Germline V lookup: CDR1 SGHAT, CDR2 FQDESV (reference sequence). The CDR3 loop is CASSIQTSGTDNEQFF. Here the CDR3 DNA reads TGTGCCAGCAGCATCCAGACTAGCGGGACCGACAATGAGCAGTTCTTC. Full variable domain (remainder filled in from reference TRBV11-1 and TRBJ2-1): EAEVAQSPRYKITEKSQAVAFWCDPISGHATLYWYRQILGQGPELLVQFQDESVVDDSQLPKDRFSAERLKGVDSTLKIQPAELGDSAMYLCASSIQTSGTDNEQFFGPGTRLTVL.

This clone has more than one count but fewer than ten. This CDR3 reads CASSLGGATYEQYF. For the CDR3, the DNA is TGTGCCAGCAGCCTAGGGGGGGCCACCTACGAGCAGTACTTC. The chain links TRBV6-6 to TRBJ2-7, with a weak D call TRBD2 (7 bases). The germline CDR1 and CDR2 sequences are MNHNY and SVGAGI (reference sequence). Trimming stripped 6 bases from V and 2 bases from J, with 14 bases between. This CDR3 has 14 amino acids.

The chain joins TRBV5-6 to TRBJ2-2; 9 nucleotides match TRBD1. The V gene end was trimmed by 2 bases and the J gene end by 7 bases; junction bases not matched to a gene: 6. CDR3 length: 15 residues. Germline CDR1 is SGHDT and CDR2 is YYEEEE. In DNA form, the CDR3 reads TGTGCCAGCAGCTTAACCGGGACAGGGAACGGGGAGCTGTTTTTT. Amino acid sequence: CASSLTGTGNGELFF. The full variable domain, with the rest looked up from reference TRBV5-6 and TRBJ2-2, is DAGVTQSPTHLIKTRGQQVTLRCSPKSGHDTVSWYQQALGQGPQFIFQYYEEEERQRGNFPDRFSGHQFPNYSSELNVNALLLGDSALYLCASSLTGTGNGELFFGEGSRLTVL.

This rearrangement joins TRBV28 to TRBJ2-2; 9 bases agree with TRBD1. With V trimmed by 5 bases and J by 7 bases, 5 bases remained unmatched. The CDR3 is made up of 14 amino acids. In germline, CDR1 is MDHEN, CDR2 SYDVKM. CDR3 in amino acids: CASSRTGVVGELFF. The CDR3 DNA reads TGTGCCAGCAGTAGGACAGGGGTTGTCGGGGAGCTGTTTTTT.

The rearrangement uses TRBV6-5 and TRBJ2-5; a possible D gene is TRBD2 (6 bases). This CDR3 has 13 residues. V dropped 5 bases and J dropped 2 bases, with 9 bases sitting between them. Per the germline V gene, CDR1 is MNHEY and CDR2 is SVGAGI. CDR3 in DNA: TGTGCCAGCAGTCGGACTATTCAAGAGACCCAGTACTTC. Translated, it gives CASSRTIQETQYF.